This T cell receptor (beta chain) stems from a study of graft-versus-host responses after intestinal transplantation. About the research overall: Once they had received anti-thymocyte globulin induction, all recipients took tacrolimus and steroids for approximately 3 years.

The germline V gene has CDR1 MGHRA and CDR2 YSYEKL. The CDR3 is made up of 17 amino acids. V lost 4 bases and J lost 6; bases outside the gene matches: 13. Clones were sequenced by immunoSEQ multiplex PCR, and TCRdb holds only the in-frame ones, with some missing. The table includes 95,000 to 130,000 clones, less than 95% detected once. About this clone: Its antigen is unidentified.

Points from the study as a whole: Within the allografts of patients who had graft-donor T cell macrochimerism, graft-versus-host to host-versus-graft clonal ratios were high. Among recipient marrow samples, GvH clones were found; some appeared first in ileum or blood. HvG clone declines early post-transplant were associated with peak circulating GvH levels.

The chain is built from TRBV4-1 and TRBJ1-5, with 9 bases lining up with TRBD1. The source of this sequence is a human donor who received an intestinal transplant. Sequencing was performed on unstimulated CD4+ T cells sorted from spleen or lymph node cells, taken before intestinal transplant. This CDR3 is CASSPERSQGAFQPQHF. The CDR3 nucleotides read TGCGCCAGCAGCCCCGAAAGGTCACAGGGGGCATTTCAGCCCCAGCATTTT.